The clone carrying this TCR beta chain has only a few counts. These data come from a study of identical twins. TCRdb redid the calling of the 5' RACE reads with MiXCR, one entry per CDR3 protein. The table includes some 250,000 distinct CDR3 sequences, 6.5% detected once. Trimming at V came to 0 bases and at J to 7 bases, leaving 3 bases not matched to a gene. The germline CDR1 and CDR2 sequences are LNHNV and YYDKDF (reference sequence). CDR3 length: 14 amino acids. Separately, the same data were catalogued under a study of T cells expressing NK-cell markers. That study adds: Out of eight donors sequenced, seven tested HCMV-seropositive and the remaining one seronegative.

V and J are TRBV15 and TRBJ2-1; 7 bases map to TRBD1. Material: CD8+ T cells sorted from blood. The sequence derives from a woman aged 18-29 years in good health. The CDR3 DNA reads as TGTGCCACCAGCAGAGAACAGGGGTCTAATGAGCAGTTCTTC. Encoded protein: CATSREQGSNEQFF.